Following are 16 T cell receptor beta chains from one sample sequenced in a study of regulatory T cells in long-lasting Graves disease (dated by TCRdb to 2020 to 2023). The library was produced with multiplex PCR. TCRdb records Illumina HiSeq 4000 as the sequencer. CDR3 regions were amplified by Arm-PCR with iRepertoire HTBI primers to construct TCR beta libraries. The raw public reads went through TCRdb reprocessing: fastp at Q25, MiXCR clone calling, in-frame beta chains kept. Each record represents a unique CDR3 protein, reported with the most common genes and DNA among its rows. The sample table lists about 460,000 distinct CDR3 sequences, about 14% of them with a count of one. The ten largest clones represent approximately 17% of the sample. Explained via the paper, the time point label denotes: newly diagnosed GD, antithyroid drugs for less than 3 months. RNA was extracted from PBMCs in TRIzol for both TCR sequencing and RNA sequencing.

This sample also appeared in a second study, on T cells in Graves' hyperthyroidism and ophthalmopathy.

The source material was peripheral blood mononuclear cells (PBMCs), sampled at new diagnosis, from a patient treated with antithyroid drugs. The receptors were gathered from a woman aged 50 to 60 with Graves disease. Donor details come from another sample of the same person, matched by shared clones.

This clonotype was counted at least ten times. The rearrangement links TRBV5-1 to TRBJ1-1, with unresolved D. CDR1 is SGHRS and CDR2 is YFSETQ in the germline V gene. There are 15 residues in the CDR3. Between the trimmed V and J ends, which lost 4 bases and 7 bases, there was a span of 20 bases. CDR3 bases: TGCGCCAGCAGCCACCGAAGGTGCGGTAAAAATGAAGCTTTCTTT. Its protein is CASSHRRCGKNEAFF.

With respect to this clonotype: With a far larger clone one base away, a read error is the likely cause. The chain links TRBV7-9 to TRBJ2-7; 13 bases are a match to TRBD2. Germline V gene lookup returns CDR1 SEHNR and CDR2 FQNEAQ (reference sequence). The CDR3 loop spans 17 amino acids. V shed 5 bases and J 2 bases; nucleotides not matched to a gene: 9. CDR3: CASSPLRLAGGPYEQYF. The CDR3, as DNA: TGTGCCAGCAGCCCCCTGAGACTAGCGGGAGGCCCCTACGAGCAGTACTTC. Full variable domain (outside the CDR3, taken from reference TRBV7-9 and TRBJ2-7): DTGVSQNPRHKITKRGQNVTFRCDPISEHNRLYWYRQTLGQGPEFLTYFQNEAQLEKSRLLSDRFSAERPKGSFSTLEIQRTEQGDSAMYLCASSPLRLAGGPYEQYFGPGTRLTVT.

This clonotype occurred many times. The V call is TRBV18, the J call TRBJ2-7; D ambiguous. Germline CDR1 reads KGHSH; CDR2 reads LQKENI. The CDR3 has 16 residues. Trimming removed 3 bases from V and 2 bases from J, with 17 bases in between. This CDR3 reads CASSPSGWNRAYEQYF. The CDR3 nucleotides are TGTGCCAGCTCACCCAGTGGATGGAACCGCGCCTACGAGCAGTACTTC.

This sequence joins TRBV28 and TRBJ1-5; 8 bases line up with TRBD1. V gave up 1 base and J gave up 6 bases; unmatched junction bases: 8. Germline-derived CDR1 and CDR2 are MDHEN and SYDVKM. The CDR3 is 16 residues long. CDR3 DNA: TGTGCCAGCAGTTTATTTCAGGGGGCGCTGGGTCAGCCCCAGCATTTT. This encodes CASSLFQGALGQPQHF.

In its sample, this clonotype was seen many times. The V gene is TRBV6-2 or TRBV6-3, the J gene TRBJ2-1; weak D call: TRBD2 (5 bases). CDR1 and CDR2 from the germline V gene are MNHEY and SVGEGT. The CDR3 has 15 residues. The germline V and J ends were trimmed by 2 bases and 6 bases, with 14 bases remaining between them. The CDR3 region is CASSYEDFPINEQFF. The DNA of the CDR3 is TGTGCCAGCAGTTACGAGGACTTCCCCATCAATGAGCAGTTCTTC.

CDR3 loop: CAWSGTILNTEAFF. For the CDR3, the DNA is TGTGCCTGGAGTGGGACCATCCTGAACACTGAAGCTTTCTTT. J is TRBJ1-1 and V is TRBV30, with D hard to call. The V end was cut by 1 base, the J end by 0 bases, with 9 bases between. CDR3 length: 14 residues. The V gene's germline CDR1 is GTSNPN and CDR2 SVGIG (reference sequence).

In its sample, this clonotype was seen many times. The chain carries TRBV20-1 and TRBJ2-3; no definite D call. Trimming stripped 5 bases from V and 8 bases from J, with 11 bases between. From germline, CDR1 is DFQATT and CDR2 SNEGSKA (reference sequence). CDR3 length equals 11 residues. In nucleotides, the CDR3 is TGCAGTGCTCGAAACCCAAGTACGCAGTATTTT. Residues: CSARNPSTQYF.

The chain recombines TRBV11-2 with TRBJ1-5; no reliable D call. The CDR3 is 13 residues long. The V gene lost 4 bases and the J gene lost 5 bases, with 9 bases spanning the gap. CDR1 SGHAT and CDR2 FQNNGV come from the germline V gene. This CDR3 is CASSSSRDQPQHF. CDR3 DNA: TGTGCCAGCAGCTCTTCCCGGGATCAGCCCCAGCATTTT.

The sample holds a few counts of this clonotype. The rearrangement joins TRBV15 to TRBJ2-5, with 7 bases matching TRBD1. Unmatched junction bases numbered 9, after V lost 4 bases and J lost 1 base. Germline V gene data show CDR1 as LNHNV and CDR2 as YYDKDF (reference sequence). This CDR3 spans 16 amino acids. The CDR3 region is CATSNRQGEVQETQYF. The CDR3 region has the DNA TGTGCCACCAGCAACAGACAGGGCGAAGTCCAAGAGACCCAGTACTTC.

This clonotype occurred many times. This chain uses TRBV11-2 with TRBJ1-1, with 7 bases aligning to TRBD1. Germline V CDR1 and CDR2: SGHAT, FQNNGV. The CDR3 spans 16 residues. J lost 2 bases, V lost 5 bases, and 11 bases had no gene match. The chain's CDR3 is CASSQPGTARNTEAFF. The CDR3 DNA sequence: TGTGCCAGCAGCCAGCCAGGGACAGCTAGAAACACTGAAGCTTTCTTT.

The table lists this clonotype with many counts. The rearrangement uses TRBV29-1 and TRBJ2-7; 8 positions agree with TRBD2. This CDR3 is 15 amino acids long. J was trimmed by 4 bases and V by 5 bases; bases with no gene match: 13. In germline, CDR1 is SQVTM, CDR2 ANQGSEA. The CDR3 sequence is CSVTPSSGSYYEQYF. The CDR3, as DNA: TGCAGCGTTACTCCGAGCAGCGGGAGCTATTACGAGCAGTACTTC.

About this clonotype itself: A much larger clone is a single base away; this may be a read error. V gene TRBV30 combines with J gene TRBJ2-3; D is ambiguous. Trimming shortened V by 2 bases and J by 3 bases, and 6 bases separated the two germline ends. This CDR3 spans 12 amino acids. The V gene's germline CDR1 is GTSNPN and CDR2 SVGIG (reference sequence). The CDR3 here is CAWSLGTDTQYF. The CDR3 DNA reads TGTGCCTGGAGTCTAGGGACAGATACGCAGTATTTT.

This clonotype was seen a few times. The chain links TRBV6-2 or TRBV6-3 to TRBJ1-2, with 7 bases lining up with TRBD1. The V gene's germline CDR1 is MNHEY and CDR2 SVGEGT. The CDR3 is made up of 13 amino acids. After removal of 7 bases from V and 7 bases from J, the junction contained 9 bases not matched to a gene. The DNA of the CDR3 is TGTGCCAGCATGAGGAGGGGGCAGGTTGGCTACACCTTC. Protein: CASMRRGQVGYTF.

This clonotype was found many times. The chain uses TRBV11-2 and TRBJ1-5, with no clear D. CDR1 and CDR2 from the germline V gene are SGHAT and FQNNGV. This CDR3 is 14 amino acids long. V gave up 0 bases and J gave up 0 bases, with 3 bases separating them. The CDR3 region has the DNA TGTGCCAGCAGCTTAGACTCTAGCAATCAGCCCCAGCATTTT. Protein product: CASSLDSSNQPQHF.

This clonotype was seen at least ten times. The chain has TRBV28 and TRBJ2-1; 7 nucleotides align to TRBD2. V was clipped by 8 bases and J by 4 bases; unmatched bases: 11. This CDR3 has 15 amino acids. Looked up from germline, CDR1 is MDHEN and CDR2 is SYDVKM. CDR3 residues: CASEFSSGVYNEQFF. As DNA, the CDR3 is TGTGCCAGCGAGTTTAGCAGCGGGGTTTACAATGAGCAGTTCTTC.

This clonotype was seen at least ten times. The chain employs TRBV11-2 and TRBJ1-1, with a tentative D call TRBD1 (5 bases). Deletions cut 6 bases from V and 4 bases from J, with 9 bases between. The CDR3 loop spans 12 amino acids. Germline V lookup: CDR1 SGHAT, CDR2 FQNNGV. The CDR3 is CASRAQGTEAFF. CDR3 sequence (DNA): TGTGCCAGCAGGGCCCAGGGCACTGAAGCTTTCTTT.